The present TCR beta chain was sequenced within a study of T-cell memory formation after mild COVID-19. Findings and caveats of the study: Largely, contracting CD4+ clones fell within CM and EM, and contracting CD8+ clones within EMRA. Day 15 to 85 contractors were CD4/CD8 balanced; later expanders leaned CD4+.

With respect to this clonotype: The target antigen is unknown.

TCRdb reanalysed the 5' RACE reads using MiXCR and keeps one entry per CDR3 protein. The sample shows 300,000 to 400,000 distinct CDR3 sequences, more than 15% of them seen only once. The CDR3 runs to 16 residues. The sample consisted of PBMCs or a T cell subset sorted from them (not recorded which). The V call is TRBV21-1, the J call TRBJ1-2. TRBV21-1 is a known pseudogene. This TCR was sampled from a young man who had mild COVID-19 (a few samples of this study predate the infection). Cell type and time point are not known. The CDR3 region has the DNA TGTGCCATCACGCAGGGGAGGGGAGAAGCTAACTATGGCTACACCTTC. It yields the protein CAITQGRGEANYGYTF.